Listed below are T cell receptor beta chains from one sample, sequenced in a study of T cell responses to AZD1222 COVID-19 vaccine. Libraries were prepared by immunoSEQ multiplex PCR; TCRdb keeps only in-frame clonotypes and omits some of them. The table lists around 100,000 clones, about 87% of them singletons. Here the sequenced sample was peripheral blood, taken on day 0 of AZD1222 vaccination. The source of these receptors is an adult in good health. CDR3s include the opening cysteine and the closing phenylalanine or tryptophan. Each record gives: V gene, J gene, D gene, clone size, CDR3 protein, CDR3 DNA. A D gene is named only where the DNA matches it firmly. Clone size is stated in some rows and not others, as once, few, many or a class when expanded.

v_gene: TRBV7-2; j_gene: TRBJ2-7; d_gene: NA; abundance: NA; CDR3aa: CASSLLQVRAYEQYF; CDR3nt: TGTGCCAGCAGCTTATTACAAGTCCGAGCCTACGAGCAGTACTTC
v_gene: TRBV18; j_gene: TRBJ1-6; d_gene: TRBD1; abundance: once; CDR3aa: CASSTGTGPNSPLHF; CDR3nt: TGTGCCAGCTCAACCGGGACAGGGCCTAATTCACCCCTCCACTTT
v_gene: TRBV12-3/TRBV12-4; j_gene: TRBJ2-3; d_gene: NA; abundance: NA; CDR3aa: CASTGESTDTQYF; CDR3nt: TGTGCCAGCACGGGAGAGAGCACAGATACGCAGTATTTT
v_gene: TRBV5-4; j_gene: TRBJ2-5; d_gene: TRBD1; abundance: NA; CDR3aa: CASSLAGQGFQETQYF; CDR3nt: TGTGCCAGCAGCTTGGCGGGACAGGGGTTTCAAGAGACCCAGTACTTC
v_gene: TRBV9; j_gene: TRBJ1-1; d_gene: NA; abundance: NA; CDR3aa: CASSLGTSELDTEAFF; CDR3nt: TGTGCCAGCAGCCTCGGGACATCAGAGTTGGACACTGAAGCTTTCTTT
v_gene: TRBV24-1; j_gene: TRBJ2-7; d_gene: NA; abundance: NA; CDR3aa: CATSGTPESEQYF; CDR3nt: TGTGCCACCAGTGGCACCCCTGAATCCGAGCAGTACTTC
v_gene: TRBV5-1; j_gene: TRBJ2-4; d_gene: NA; abundance: NA; CDR3aa: CASSKTGRDKNIQYF; CDR3nt: TGCGCCAGCAGCAAGACAGGGAGGGACAAAAACATTCAGTACTTC
v_gene: TRBV5-1; j_gene: TRBJ2-3; d_gene: TRBD2; abundance: NA; CDR3aa: CASSAPGLASDTQYF; CDR3nt: TGCGCCAGCAGCGCACCGGGACTAGCGTCGGATACGCAGTATTTT
v_gene: TRBV5-4; j_gene: TRBJ2-2; d_gene: TRBD2; abundance: NA; CDR3aa: CASSLESGLAFGGELFF; CDR3nt: TGTGCCAGCAGCTTGGAATCGGGACTAGCGTTTGGCGGGGAGCTGTTTTTT
v_gene: TRBV4-1; j_gene: TRBJ1-2; d_gene: TRBD1; abundance: NA; CDR3aa: CASSQNIIFRGANYGYTF; CDR3nt: TGCGCCAGCAGCCAAAACATTATCTTCAGGGGGGCGAACTATGGCTACACCTTC
v_gene: TRBV20-1; j_gene: TRBJ1-5; d_gene: NA; abundance: NA; CDR3aa: CSASNSGTPSNQPQHF; CDR3nt: TGCAGTGCTAGTAACTCCGGGACACCAAGCAATCAGCCCCAGCATTTT
v_gene: TRBV19; j_gene: TRBJ2-1; d_gene: TRBD1; abundance: NA; CDR3aa: CASGRDRGQDEQFF; CDR3nt: TGTGCCAGCGGTCGGGACAGGGGGCAAGATGAGCAGTTCTTC
v_gene: TRBV2; j_gene: TRBJ2-7; d_gene: TRBD1; abundance: NA; CDR3aa: CASRQETGGAYEQYF; CDR3nt: TGTGCCAGCAGGCAGGAGACAGGGGGCGCGTACGAGCAGTACTTC
v_gene: TRBV7-2; j_gene: TRBJ2-1; d_gene: TRBD1; abundance: NA; CDR3aa: CASSFTGTGVGNEQFF; CDR3nt: TGTGCCAGCAGCTTTACCGGGACAGGGGTGGGCAATGAGCAGTTCTTC
v_gene: TRBV5-1; j_gene: TRBJ2-7; d_gene: NA; abundance: NA; CDR3aa: CASSSDYYEQYF; CDR3nt: TGCGCCAGCAGTTCCGACTACTACGAGCAGTACTTC
v_gene: TRBV27; j_gene: TRBJ2-1; d_gene: TRBD1; abundance: NA; CDR3aa: CASSSQTGHNEQFF; CDR3nt: TGTGCCAGCAGCTCTCAGACAGGGCACAATGAGCAGTTCTTC
v_gene: TRBV2; j_gene: TRBJ2-7; d_gene: NA; abundance: NA; CDR3aa: CASSSLAPEQYF; CDR3nt: TGTGCCAGCAGTTCGCTAGCTCCTGAGCAGTACTTC
v_gene: TRBV7-2; j_gene: TRBJ2-7; d_gene: NA; abundance: NA; CDR3aa: CATRSASSYEQYF; CDR3nt: TGTGCTACCCGGAGCGCCAGCTCCTACGAGCAGTACTTC
v_gene: TRBV5-1; j_gene: TRBJ2-5; d_gene: NA; abundance: NA; CDR3aa: CASSTSQAQETQYF; CDR3nt: TGCGCCAGCAGCACCTCTCAAGCCCAAGAGACCCAGTACTTC
v_gene: TRBV29-1; j_gene: TRBJ2-3; d_gene: TRBD1; abundance: NA; CDR3aa: CSVMARDRDTQYF; CDR3nt: TGCAGCGTTATGGCCAGGGACAGAGATACGCAGTATTTT
v_gene: TRBV19; j_gene: TRBJ2-1; d_gene: NA; abundance: NA; CDR3aa: CASSIPRDRFEQFF; CDR3nt: TGTGCCAGTAGTATCCCTCGAGACAGATTCGAGCAGTTCTTC
v_gene: TRBV5-4; j_gene: TRBJ2-3; d_gene: TRBD2; abundance: NA; CDR3aa: CATKSSGGLDTQYF; CDR3nt: TGTGCCACCAAGTCGAGCGGGGGACTAGATACGCAGTATTTT
v_gene: TRBV7-8; j_gene: TRBJ2-7; d_gene: TRBD2; abundance: NA; CDR3aa: CASSFAGGRNEQYF; CDR3nt: TGTGCCAGCAGCTTCGCGGGAGGGAGGAACGAGCAGTACTTC
v_gene: TRBV30; j_gene: TRBJ1-1; d_gene: NA; abundance: NA; CDR3aa: CAWSVVEGVEAFF; CDR3nt: TGTGCCTGGAGTGTAGTCGAAGGGGTGGAAGCTTTCTTT
v_gene: TRBV5-1; j_gene: TRBJ2-5; d_gene: TRBD2; abundance: few; CDR3aa: CASSQGLAGRQETQYF; CDR3nt: TGCGCCAGCAGCCAGGGACTAGCGGGGCGCCAAGAGACCCAGTACTTC
v_gene: TRBV5-1; j_gene: TRBJ1-2; d_gene: NA; abundance: NA; CDR3aa: CASSEGGLSSF; CDR3nt: TGCGCCAGCAGCGAGGGGGGACTCTCATCCTTC
v_gene: TRBV3-1/TRBV3-2; j_gene: TRBJ2-1; d_gene: NA; abundance: NA; CDR3aa: CASSPPVGELRSYNEQFF; CDR3nt: TGTGCCAGCAGCCCCCCGGTTGGCGAGCTCCGTTCCTACAATGAGCAGTTCTTC
v_gene: TRBV18; j_gene: TRBJ1-6; d_gene: NA; abundance: NA; CDR3aa: CASSPRVDSGAYNSPLHF; CDR3nt: TGTGCCAGCTCACCACGGGTGGACAGTGGGGCCTATAATTCACCCCTCCACTTT
v_gene: TRBV19; j_gene: TRBJ1-3; d_gene: NA; abundance: NA; CDR3aa: CASSIDRGNTIYF; CDR3nt: TGTGCCAGTAGTATAGATAGGGGAAACACCATATATTTT
v_gene: TRBV5-6; j_gene: TRBJ1-4; d_gene: NA; abundance: NA; CDR3aa: CASSFLWEEKLFF; CDR3nt: TGTGCCAGCAGCTTCCTTTGGGAGGAAAAACTGTTTTTT
v_gene: TRBV4-2; j_gene: TRBJ1-1; d_gene: NA; abundance: NA; CDR3aa: CASSPPLGSAQSMNTEAFF; CDR3nt: TGTGCCAGCAGCCCCCCTCTGGGGTCTGCCCAAAGCATGAACACTGAAGCTTTCTTT
v_gene: TRBV30; j_gene: TRBJ2-2; d_gene: NA; abundance: once; CDR3aa: CAWSPPSRETGELFF; CDR3nt: TGTGCCTGGAGTCCGCCAAGCAGGGAAACCGGGGAGCTGTTTTTT
v_gene: TRBV19; j_gene: TRBJ2-7; d_gene: TRBD2; abundance: NA; CDR3aa: CASSRLAGTYEQYF; CDR3nt: TGTGCCAGTAGCCGACTAGCGGGTACCTACGAGCAGTACTTC
v_gene: TRBV19; j_gene: TRBJ2-1; d_gene: NA; abundance: NA; CDR3aa: CASKDGSYNEQFF; CDR3nt: TGTGCCAGTAAGGACGGGAGCTACAATGAGCAGTTCTTC
v_gene: TRBV11-1; j_gene: TRBJ2-3; d_gene: NA; abundance: NA; CDR3aa: CASSLGGHADTQYF; CDR3nt: TGTGCCAGCAGCTTAGGGGGACACGCAGATACGCAGTATTTT
v_gene: TRBV7-8; j_gene: TRBJ1-1; d_gene: NA; abundance: NA; CDR3aa: CASSLLGASTEAFF; CDR3nt: TGTGCCAGCAGCTTACTCGGCGCTTCCACTGAAGCTTTCTTT